The rows below give T cell receptor beta chains drawn from one sample of a study of blood T cells in healthy people across ages. TCRdb ran MiXCR on the 5' RACE reads and lists one entry per CDR3 protein. The sample contains about 640,000 distinct CDR3 sequences, approximately 50% of which appear only once. Sequencing was done on a sample of blood. The receptors derive from a man in his 60s in good health. Each CDR3 is given with its conserved first and last residue. D genes are given only for firm matches. The size field is filled for only some rows; it gives once, few, many or a size class.

v_gene: TRBV4-1; j_gene: TRBJ2-3; abundance: .; d_gene: .; CDR3aa: CASSQYRGGESGDTQYF; CDR3nt: TGCGCCAGCAGCCAATACCGAGGGGGGGAATCGGGAGATACGCAGTATTTT
v_gene: TRBV6-6; j_gene: TRBJ2-5; abundance: .; d_gene: .; CDR3aa: CASSQTREETQYF; CDR3nt: TGTGCCAGCAGCCAAACTAGAGAAGAGACCCAGTACTTC
v_gene: TRBV20-1; j_gene: TRBJ2-7; abundance: .; d_gene: .; CDR3aa: CSARVSGGEQYF; CDR3nt: TGCAGTGCTAGAGTAAGCGGCGGCGAGCAGTACTTC
v_gene: TRBV7-9; j_gene: TRBJ1-2; abundance: .; d_gene: TRBD1; CDR3aa: CASSVQGSPGGYTF; CDR3nt: TGTGCCAGCAGCGTACAGGGGTCCCCAGGTGGCTACACCTTC
v_gene: TRBV7-2; j_gene: TRBJ2-5; abundance: .; d_gene: TRBD1; CDR3aa: CASRSTGGGETQYF; CDR3nt: TGTGCCAGCAGATCAACAGGGGGCGGGGAGACCCAGTACTTC
v_gene: TRBV4-2; j_gene: TRBJ2-7; abundance: few; d_gene: .; CDR3aa: CASSQVLSYEQYF; CDR3nt: TGTGCCAGCAGCCAAGTCCTATCCTACGAGCAGTACTTC
v_gene: TRBV25-1; j_gene: TRBJ2-3; abundance: .; d_gene: TRBD1; CDR3aa: CASSETGADTQYF; CDR3nt: TGTGCCAGCAGTGAAACAGGGGCAGATACGCAGTATTTT
v_gene: TRBV6-6; j_gene: TRBJ1-1; abundance: .; d_gene: .; CDR3aa: CASSPPGEEAFF; CDR3nt: TGTGCCAGCAGCCCACCAGGGGAAGAAGCTTTCTTT
v_gene: TRBV24-1; j_gene: TRBJ2-5; abundance: .; d_gene: TRBD2; CDR3aa: CATSDPGLAGRETQYF; CDR3nt: TGTGCCACCAGTGACCCAGGACTAGCGGGGAGGGAAACCCAGTACTTC
v_gene: TRBV13; j_gene: TRBJ2-5; abundance: .; d_gene: .; CDR3aa: CASSPFPVETQYF; CDR3nt: TGTGCCAGCAGCCCCTTCCCCGTGGAGACCCAGTACTTC
v_gene: TRBV9; j_gene: TRBJ2-7; abundance: .; d_gene: .; CDR3aa: CASSVAAGTYEQYF; CDR3nt: TGTGCCAGCAGCGTAGCTGCCGGAACCTACGAGCAGTACTTC
v_gene: TRBV20-1; j_gene: TRBJ1-2; abundance: few; d_gene: .; CDR3aa: CSARDQGYGYTF; CDR3nt: TGCAGTGCTAGAGACCAGGGGTATGGCTACACCTTC
v_gene: TRBV28; j_gene: TRBJ2-5; abundance: .; d_gene: .; CDR3aa: CASSWGRTSGETQYF; CDR3nt: TGTGCCAGCAGTTGGGGGCGGACGTCTGGCGAGACCCAGTACTTC
v_gene: TRBV9; j_gene: TRBJ1-2; abundance: .; d_gene: TRBD1; CDR3aa: CASSHQTGRAGYTF; CDR3nt: TGTGCCAGCAGCCACCAGACAGGGAGGGCTGGCTACACCTTC
v_gene: TRBV9; j_gene: TRBJ2-1; abundance: .; d_gene: .; CDR3aa: CASSVRVDDEQFF; CDR3nt: TGTGCCAGCAGCGTCAGGGTAGACGATGAGCAGTTCTTC
v_gene: TRBV20-1; j_gene: TRBJ1-1; abundance: .; d_gene: .; CDR3aa: CSASRGAEAFF; CDR3nt: TGCAGTGCTAGCCGGGGGGCTGAAGCTTTCTTT
v_gene: TRBV7-2; j_gene: TRBJ1-4; abundance: .; d_gene: .; CDR3aa: CASSLGPDEKLFF; CDR3nt: TGTGCCAGCAGCTTAGGCCCGGATGAAAAACTGTTTTTT
v_gene: TRBV20-1; j_gene: TRBJ2-5; abundance: .; d_gene: .; CDR3aa: CSARVRGAGETQYF; CDR3nt: TGCAGTGCTAGAGTACGCGGGGCAGGGGAGACCCAGTACTTC
v_gene: TRBV3-1; j_gene: TRBJ2-6; abundance: few; d_gene: .; CDR3aa: CASSQGRGSSGANVLTF; CDR3nt: TGTGCCAGCAGCCAAGGAAGGGGCAGCTCTGGGGCCAACGTCCTGACTTTC
v_gene: TRBV5-1; j_gene: TRBJ2-3; abundance: .; d_gene: .; CDR3aa: CASRRQASGLNTDTQYF; CDR3nt: TGCGCCAGCAGGCGACAAGCGTCAGGGCTCAACACAGATACGCAGTATTTT
v_gene: TRBV7-2; j_gene: TRBJ2-5; abundance: .; d_gene: TRBD1; CDR3aa: CASSSGQGKTQYF; CDR3nt: TGTGCCAGCAGCTCCGGACAGGGAAAGACCCAGTACTTC
v_gene: TRBV12-3/TRBV12-4; j_gene: TRBJ2-1; abundance: few; d_gene: .; CDR3aa: CASSLEAHSYNEQFF; CDR3nt: TGTGCCAGCAGTTTAGAGGCCCACTCCTACAATGAGCAGTTCTTC
v_gene: TRBV3-1; j_gene: TRBJ2-7; abundance: .; d_gene: .; CDR3aa: CASSQEPHPQYF; CDR3nt: TGTGCCAGCAGCCAAGAACCCCACCCCCAGTACTTC
v_gene: TRBV7-6; j_gene: TRBJ2-6; abundance: .; d_gene: TRBD1; CDR3aa: CASSLVWGQSSMTGANVLTF; CDR3nt: TGTGCCAGCAGCTTAGTGTGGGGACAGAGTAGCATGACTGGGGCCAACGTCCTGACTTTC
v_gene: TRBV2; j_gene: TRBJ2-1; abundance: .; d_gene: TRBD2; CDR3aa: CASRGTIGVLYNEQFF; CDR3nt: TGTGCCAGCAGAGGGACTATCGGGGTCCTCTACAATGAGCAGTTCTTC
v_gene: TRBV4-3; j_gene: TRBJ1-1; abundance: .; d_gene: TRBD1; CDR3aa: CANSQEHRGRNRTEAFF; CDR3nt: TGCGCCAACAGCCAAGAGCACAGGGGGCGTAATCGCACTGAAGCTTTCTTT
v_gene: TRBV12-3/TRBV12-4; j_gene: TRBJ2-1; abundance: .; d_gene: .; CDR3aa: CASSLGSDRINGRFF; CDR3nt: TGTGCCAGCAGTTTGGGTTCGGACCGAATCAACGGGCGGTTCTTC
v_gene: TRBV12-3/TRBV12-4; j_gene: TRBJ1-2; abundance: .; d_gene: .; CDR3aa: CASTPGVGYGYTF; CDR3nt: TGTGCCAGCACACCAGGGGTTGGCTATGGCTACACCTTC
v_gene: TRBV29-1; j_gene: TRBJ2-3; abundance: few; d_gene: TRBD2; CDR3aa: CSVLLAGASDTQYF; CDR3nt: TGCAGCGTTCTTCTAGCGGGGGCTTCAGATACGCAGTATTTT
v_gene: TRBV11-3; j_gene: TRBJ2-5; abundance: few; d_gene: .; CDR3aa: CASSRSGETQYF; CDR3nt: TGTGCCAGCAGCAGGAGCGGAGAGACCCAGTACTTC
v_gene: TRBV4-1; j_gene: TRBJ2-1; abundance: few; d_gene: .; CDR3aa: CASSQLYGTYNEQFF; CDR3nt: TGCGCCAGCAGCCAACTCTACGGGACCTACAATGAGCAGTTCTTC
v_gene: TRBV6-6; j_gene: TRBJ1-2; abundance: once; d_gene: TRBD1; CDR3aa: CASSAPTGAGYTF; CDR3nt: TGTGCCAGCAGCGCACCGACAGGGGCTGGCTACACCTTC
v_gene: TRBV4-1; j_gene: TRBJ2-3; abundance: .; d_gene: TRBD1; CDR3aa: CASSQRDRGSDTQYF; CDR3nt: TGCGCCAGCAGCCAACGGGACAGGGGGTCGGATACGCAGTATTTT
v_gene: TRBV10-1; j_gene: TRBJ2-3; abundance: .; d_gene: TRBD2; CDR3aa: CASRASGEDTQYF; CDR3nt: TGCGCCAGCAGGGCTAGCGGGGAAGATACGCAGTATTTT
v_gene: TRBV21-1; j_gene: TRBJ2-5; abundance: .; d_gene: .; CDR3aa: CASSKGRSETQYF; CDR3nt: TGTGCCAGCAGCAAGGGACGTTCCGAGACCCAGTACTTC
v_gene: TRBV29-1; j_gene: TRBJ2-3; abundance: .; d_gene: TRBD2; CDR3aa: CSVGTSGTQYF; CDR3nt: TGCAGCGTGGGGACTAGCGGTACGCAGTATTTT
v_gene: TRBV4-1; j_gene: TRBJ2-1; abundance: .; d_gene: .; CDR3aa: CASSQEEAYNEQFF; CDR3nt: TGCGCCAGCAGCCAAGAAGAGGCCTACAATGAGCAGTTCTTC
v_gene: TRBV4-1; j_gene: TRBJ2-1; abundance: .; d_gene: TRBD2; CDR3aa: CASSPRVAGRATNEQFF; CDR3nt: TGCGCCAGCAGCCCCAGAGTAGCGGGGAGAGCTACAAATGAGCAGTTCTTC
v_gene: TRBV12-3/TRBV12-4; j_gene: TRBJ2-3; abundance: many; d_gene: .; CDR3aa: CASSPGQSSTDTQYF; CDR3nt: TGTGCCAGCAGTCCTGGACAGTCTAGCACAGATACGCAGTATTTT
v_gene: TRBV6-6; j_gene: TRBJ2-2; abundance: .; d_gene: .; CDR3aa: CASRPPGTTGELFF; CDR3nt: TGTGCCAGCAGACCCCCCGGGACAACCGGGGAGCTGTTTTTT
v_gene: TRBV7-2; j_gene: TRBJ2-3; abundance: .; d_gene: .; CDR3aa: CASSFTKALADTQYF; CDR3nt: TGTGCCAGCAGTTTTACGAAGGCCCTCGCAGATACGCAGTATTTT
v_gene: TRBV20-1; j_gene: TRBJ1-4; abundance: .; d_gene: .; CDR3aa: CSARDRGLGRKLFF; CDR3nt: TGCAGTGCTAGAGATCGGGGTTTGGGTCGGAAACTGTTTTTT
v_gene: TRBV5-1; j_gene: TRBJ1-2; abundance: few; d_gene: .; CDR3aa: CASSLAGINYGYTF; CDR3nt: TGCGCCAGCAGTTTGGCTGGGATTAACTATGGCTACACCTTC
v_gene: TRBV12-3/TRBV12-4; j_gene: TRBJ1-4; abundance: .; d_gene: .; CDR3aa: CASSPDGLEKLFF; CDR3nt: TGTGCCAGCAGCCCGGACGGACTCGAAAAACTGTTTTTT
v_gene: TRBV5-6; j_gene: TRBJ2-5; abundance: .; d_gene: .; CDR3aa: CASSLVQPQETQYF; CDR3nt: TGTGCCAGCAGCTTGGTCCAGCCCCAAGAGACCCAGTACTTC
v_gene: TRBV20-1; j_gene: TRBJ2-5; abundance: few; d_gene: .; CDR3aa: CSARGPRGETQYF; CDR3nt: TGCAGTGCTAGAGGACCTCGGGGCGAGACCCAGTACTTC
v_gene: TRBV13; j_gene: TRBJ1-2; abundance: .; d_gene: .; CDR3aa: CANSTTWDNYGYTF; CDR3nt: TGTGCCAACAGCACGACCTGGGATAACTATGGCTACACCTTC
v_gene: TRBV4-1; j_gene: TRBJ1-2; abundance: .; d_gene: .; CDR3aa: CASSQQYREGYGYTF; CDR3nt: TGCGCCAGCAGCCAACAATATCGTGAGGGCTATGGCTACACCTTC
v_gene: TRBV2; j_gene: TRBJ1-4; abundance: .; d_gene: TRBD1; CDR3aa: CASSSPGQGDEKLFF; CDR3nt: TGTGCCAGCAGTTCTCCGGGACAGGGCGATGAAAAACTGTTTTTT
v_gene: TRBV11-2; j_gene: TRBJ2-1; abundance: .; d_gene: .; CDR3aa: CASSFSGTQEKFF; CDR3nt: TGTGCCAGCAGCTTCTCCGGGACACAAGAGAAGTTCTTC
v_gene: TRBV29-1; j_gene: TRBJ2-2; abundance: .; d_gene: TRBD2; CDR3aa: CSAGLAGSIGELFF; CDR3nt: TGCAGCGCTGGACTAGCGGGGTCTATCGGGGAGCTGTTTTTT
v_gene: TRBV6-1; j_gene: TRBJ1-2; abundance: .; d_gene: TRBD1; CDR3aa: CASSATTGGGGYGYTF; CDR3nt: TGTGCCAGCAGTGCCACGACAGGGGGCGGAGGCTATGGCTACACCTTC
v_gene: TRBV7-2; j_gene: TRBJ2-5; abundance: few; d_gene: .; CDR3aa: CASSPLGGAETQYF; CDR3nt: TGTGCCAGCAGCCCCCTAGGGGGAGCAGAGACCCAGTACTTC
v_gene: TRBV2; j_gene: TRBJ2-1; abundance: .; d_gene: .; CDR3aa: CASSYLQGGSEQFF; CDR3nt: TGTGCCAGCAGTTACTTACAGGGTGGGTCTGAGCAGTTCTTC
v_gene: TRBV20-1; j_gene: TRBJ1-2; abundance: .; d_gene: .; CDR3aa: CSAKKTGGYTF; CDR3nt: TGCAGTGCTAAGAAGACAGGTGGCTACACCTTC